One and the same sample provided the 28 T cell receptor beta chains below, sequenced in a study of blood T cell repertoires in COVID-19. The protocol was immunoSEQ multiplex PCR, while the TCRdb copy is restricted to in-frame clones and leaves out a portion. The sample records over 350,000 clones, 70% to 90% being singletons. Sequencing was carried out using PBMCs or T cells enriched from blood (not recorded which). Every receptor here comes from a woman in her late teens or twenties with acute COVID-19.

This clone has a single count. V is TRBV7-9 and J is TRBJ1-5, with 7 bases lining up with TRBD1. V shed 5 bases, J shed 7 bases, and the junction held 5 bases outside the gene matches. The V gene's germline CDR1 is SEHNR and CDR2 FQNEAQ (reference sequence). CDR3 length: 13 residues. Here the CDR3 reads CASSLDRVQPQHF. As DNA, the CDR3 is TGTGCCAGCAGCCTCGACAGGGTCCAGCCCCAGCATTTT. Combining the CDR3 with reference TRBV7-9 and TRBJ1-5 gives the whole variable domain DTGVSQNPRHKITKRGQNVTFRCDPISEHNRLYWYRQTLGQGPEFLTYFQNEAQLEKSRLLSDRFSAERPKGSFSTLEIQRTEQGDSAMYLCASSLDRVQPQHFGDGTRLSIL.

This chain links TRBV6-2 or TRBV6-3 with TRBJ2-6, with unresolved D. Trimming cost V 1 base and J 2 bases, with 12 bases left between them. The CDR3 is 17 residues long. Germline CDR1 is MNHEY and CDR2 is SVGEGT. CDR3 sequence reads: CASSYLSVETGANVLTF. DNA of the CDR3: TGTGCCAGCAGTTACTTATCAGTCGAAACTGGGGCCAACGTCCTGACTTTC.

The chain carries TRBV7-2 and TRBJ2-7; 7 positions match TRBD1. Looked up from germline, CDR1 is SGHTA and CDR2 is FQGNSA. The J segment lost 1 base and the V segment lost 1 base, leaving 4 bases of the junction unmatched. The CDR3 consists of 15 residues. The CDR3 reads CASSLEGTASYEQYF. The CDR3 bases are TGTGCCAGCAGCTTAGAAGGGACAGCTTCCTACGAGCAGTACTTC.

The chain has TRBV3-1 (or the pseudogene TRBV3-2) and TRBJ1-1; D uncertain. The CDR3 spans 14 residues. CDR1 is LGHDT and CDR2 is YNNKEL in the germline V gene (reference sequence). Trimming shortened V by 4 bases and J by 3 bases, and 12 bases separated the two germline ends. The CDR3 nucleotides read TGTGCCAGCAGCCCACTATCCGGAGACACTGAAGCTTTCTTT. This codes for CASSPLSGDTEAFF.

This sequence joins TRBV10-3 and TRBJ1-1; no reliable D call. Trimming took off 2 bases at V and 4 bases at J, with 5 bases between the two ends. Germline V lookup: CDR1 ENHRY, CDR2 SYGVKD. The CDR3 runs 12 residues. CDR3 sequence (DNA): TGTGCCATCAGTGAGCGAGTCACTGAAGCTTTCTTT. Protein sequence: CAISERVTEAFF.

V gene TRBV10-3 combines with J gene TRBJ1-2; D unresolved. V lost 8 bases and J lost 8, with 15 bases in between. This CDR3 is 12 amino acids long. CDR1 ENHRY and CDR2 SYGVKD come from the germline V gene. CDR3 DNA: TGTGCCATCTATCTCGGGATTGGGGGCTACACCTTC. Its protein is CAIYLGIGGYTF.

This chain uses TRBV13 with TRBJ1-4, with 9 bases aligning to TRBD1. In germline, CDR1 is PRHDT, CDR2 FYEKMQ (reference sequence). The CDR3 has 15 residues. V shed 5 bases, J shed 10 bases, and the junction held 11 bases outside the gene matches. CDR3 region: CASSPTGQGVRKLFF. DNA of the CDR3: TGTGCCAGCAGCCCCACGGGACAGGGAGTCCGAAAACTGTTTTTT.

J is TRBJ1-5 and V is TRBV3-1 (or the pseudogene TRBV3-2); maybe TRBD1 (5 bases). Trimming took off 1 base at V and 5 bases at J, with 12 bases between the two ends. The germline V gene encodes CDR1 LGHDT and CDR2 YNNKEL (reference sequence). This CDR3 region has 15 residues. In nucleotides, the CDR3 is TGTGCCAGCAGCCAAGTTTCAGGGATCCATCAGCCCCAGCATTTT. It specifies CASSQVSGIHQPQHF.

With respect to this clone: A much bigger clone sits one base away, suggesting this may be a read error. This sample includes further DNA sequences coding for the same CDR3. The rearrangement uses TRBV28 and TRBJ2-6; D is uncertain. CDR3 length: 13 amino acids. V dropped 5 bases and J dropped 2 bases, with 4 bases sitting between them. Germline V gene data show CDR1 as MDHEN and CDR2 as SYDVKM. The CDR3 loop reads CASSLPGANVLTF. In DNA, the CDR3 is TGTGCCAGCAGTCTCCCTGGGGCCAACGTCCTGACTTTC.

The genes are TRBV28 and TRBJ1-2, with D uncertain. Germline-derived CDR1 and CDR2 are MDHEN and SYDVKM. The length of the CDR3 is 14 residues. The V gene lost 0 bases and the J gene lost 4 bases, with 9 bases spanning the gap. CDR3 in DNA: TGTGCCAGCAGTTTATGGCCTACTCGCTATGGCTACACCTTC. Translating gives CASSLWPTRYGYTF.

V gene TRBV19 combines with J gene TRBJ1-2, with D hard to call. The CDR3 has 13 residues. Germline assignment: CDR1 LNHDA and CDR2 SQIVND (reference sequence). Trimming stripped 6 bases from V and 2 bases from J, with 10 bases between. The CDR3 nucleotides read TGTGCCAGTAGGGAGGGATTCAACTATGGCTACACCTTC. The encoded protein is CASREGFNYGYTF.

This chain joins TRBV7-2 and TRBJ2-7; 9 positions agree with TRBD2. The V and J ends lost 0 bases and 4 bases, in that order; junction bases with no gene match: 10. The CDR3 loop spans 17 amino acids. Germline V gene sequence: CDR1 SGHTA, CDR2 FQGNSA. The CDR3: CASSLASSGISLYEQYF. The CDR3 DNA follows: TGTGCCAGCAGCTTAGCTTCTAGCGGGATTTCGCTTTACGAGCAGTACTTC.

This rearrangement joins TRBV15 to TRBJ1-1; D not certain. V was clipped by 5 bases and J by 1 base, with 17 bases between them. This CDR3 is 16 amino acids long. Looked up from germline, CDR1 is LNHNV and CDR2 is YYDKDF (reference sequence). The CDR3 DNA is TGTGCCACCAGCGGCCCCCTTCGGGTCCCGAACACTGAAGCTTTCTTT. This encodes CATSGPLRVPNTEAFF.

This chain joins TRBV5-1 and TRBJ2-3, with D unresolved. Trimming stripped 0 bases from V and 4 bases from J, with 6 bases between. CDR1 and CDR2 from the germline V gene are SGHRS and YFSETQ. The CDR3 has 13 residues. The CDR3 reads CASSLVYPDTQYF. The CDR3 DNA is TGCGCCAGCAGCTTGGTTTATCCAGATACGCAGTATTTT.

V and J are TRBV12-3 or TRBV12-4 and TRBJ1-1; D remains ambiguous. This CDR3 contains 11 residues. V dropped 8 bases and J dropped 6 bases, with 10 bases sitting between them. The CDR3 DNA reads as TGTGCCAGCGGGAGGGTTGCTGAAGCTTTCTTT. It specifies CASGRVAEAFF.

The V call is TRBV4-2, the J call TRBJ1-6, with unresolved D. CDR3 length equals 16 residues. Germline V gene lookup returns CDR1 LGHNA and CDR2 YNFKEQ. V was shortened by 0 bases and J by 2 bases, with 8 bases between the two germline ends. The CDR3 loop is CASSQDKTAYNSPLHF. As DNA, the CDR3 is TGTGCCAGCAGCCAAGATAAAACAGCCTATAATTCACCCCTCCACTTT.

The chain links TRBV6-6 to TRBJ1-2; D is unclear. In germline, CDR1 is MNHNY, CDR2 SVGAGI (reference sequence). V shed 3 bases and J shed 1 base, with 9 bases lying between them. The CDR3 totals 14 residues. The CDR3 nucleotides read TGTGCCAGCAGTTATGCCGGTGATAACTATGGCTACACCTTC. The encoded protein is CASSYAGDNYGYTF.

The chain has TRBV7-9 and TRBJ2-7; D is perhaps TRBD2 (6 bases). Trimming cost V 7 bases and J 4 bases, with 17 bases left between them. Germline V CDR1 and CDR2: SEHNR, FQNEAQ (reference sequence). The CDR3 sequence is 14 residues long. The CDR3 loop is CASMGLQTPYEQYF. As DNA, the CDR3 is TGTGCCAGCATGGGACTCCAAACCCCTTACGAGCAGTACTTC.

V usage is TRBV7-9 and J usage is TRBJ2-1, with 9 bases lining up with TRBD2. The CDR3 runs to 15 residues. The V and J ends lost 1 base and 7 bases, in that order; junction bases with no gene match: 5. The germline V gene encodes CDR1 SEHNR and CDR2 FQNEAQ (reference sequence). CDR3 sequence: CASSLVAGVINEQFF. DNA for the CDR3: TGTGCCAGCAGCTTAGTAGCGGGGGTGATAAATGAGCAGTTCTTC.

The genes are TRBV10-3 and TRBJ1-1; D perhaps matches TRBD1 (5 bases). The CDR3 consists of 13 residues. Looked up from germline, CDR1 is ENHRY and CDR2 is SYGVKD. Trimming took off 4 bases at V and 11 bases at J, with 17 bases between the two ends. CDR3 coding DNA: TGTGCCATCAGTGGACCGGACATTCGAGTGGCTTTCTTT. It codes for CAISGPDIRVAFF.

The chain employs TRBV11-2 and TRBJ1-4; maybe TRBD1 (5 bases). Germline values: CDR1 SGHAT, CDR2 FQNNGV. Trimming shortened V by 5 bases and J by 8 bases, and 24 bases separated the two germline ends. The CDR3 is 17 residues long. CDR3 in amino acids: CASSTGSRAAWGEKLFF. The CDR3 nucleotides are TGTGCCAGCAGCACCGGAAGCAGGGCAGCTTGGGGCGAAAAACTGTTTTTT.

This chain connects TRBV5-5 to TRBJ2-2, with D possibly matching TRBD1 (5 bases). CDR1 and CDR2 from the germline V gene are SGHKS and YYEKEE (reference sequence). CDR3 size: 17 residues. V was shortened by 2 bases and J by 0 bases, with 14 bases between the two germline ends. The CDR3 sequence: CASSFRDSTSNTGELFF. The DNA for the CDR3 is TGTGCCAGCAGCTTTCGAGACAGCACATCGAACACCGGGGAGCTGTTTTTT.

This clone has only one observation. The rearrangement joins TRBV6-5 to TRBJ2-7; 10 bases align to TRBD2. Germline V gene data show CDR1 as MNHEY and CDR2 as SVGAGI. The CDR3 runs to 14 residues. The J segment lost 3 bases and the V segment lost 8 bases, leaving 7 bases of the junction unmatched. The CDR3 protein is CASRSLAGYYEQYF. In nucleotides, the CDR3 is TGTGCCAGCCGATCACTAGCGGGGTACTACGAGCAGTACTTC.

The V gene is TRBV30, the J gene TRBJ1-5; no clear D gene. The germline V and J ends were trimmed by 0 bases and 5 bases, with 8 bases remaining between them. CDR1 is GTSNPN, CDR2 SVGIG, per germline (reference sequence). The CDR3 is 13 amino acids. CDR3 coding DNA: TGTGCCTGGAGTGTATCAGTCTATCAGCCCCAGCATTTT. Amino acid sequence: CAWSVSVYQPQHF.

The chain couples TRBV14 to TRBJ2-2, with a tentative D call TRBD1 (5 bases). CDR1 and CDR2 (germline): SGHDN, FVKESK. This CDR3 has 15 amino acids. Trimming shortened V by 3 bases and J by 0 bases, and 8 bases separated the two germline ends. The CDR3 nucleotides read TGTGCCAGCAGCCATTGGGGCTCGAACACCGGGGAGCTGTTTTTT. Translated, it gives CASSHWGSNTGELFF.

The CDR3 nucleotides read TGTGCCAGCAGCATAGGACTAGCGGGCCCCCAAGAGACCCAGTACTTC. It is translated as CASSIGLAGPQETQYF. The gene calls are TRBV7-9 and TRBJ2-5, with 11 bases fitting TRBD2. The CDR3 length is 16 residues. Germline CDR1 SEHNR, CDR2 FQNEAQ (reference sequence). Germline trimming cut 5 bases from V and 1 base from J; bases unmatched to any gene: 6.

This clone was counted between two and nine times. This chain connects TRBV19 to TRBJ1-2; 8 nucleotides match TRBD1. The germline V gene has CDR1 LNHDA and CDR2 SQIVND (reference sequence). V lost 5 bases to trimming and J lost 7 bases; unmatched junction nucleotides: 3. This CDR3 is built from 12 residues. The CDR3 nucleotides read TGTGCCAGTAGTTTTACAGGGGGTGGCTACACCTTC. This gives the protein CASSFTGGGYTF.

CDR3 sequence (DNA): TGCGCCAGCAGCCAAGACCCCGCGGGAACCTCCTACAATGAGCAGTTCTTC. Residues: CASSQDPAGTSYNEQFF. V and J are TRBV4-3 and TRBJ2-1; D possibly corresponds to TRBD2 (6 bases). The V gene lost 0 bases and the J gene lost 0 bases, with 12 bases spanning the gap. Looked up from germline, CDR1 is LGHNA and CDR2 is YSLEER. This CDR3 has 17 amino acids.